This paragraph covers one T cell receptor (beta chain) sequence. The RNA input was about 0.5 to 1 ug, and it was reverse transcribed with random hexamers. The CDR3 of TCR beta was amplified by immunoSEQ multiplex PCR across 54 Vbeta and 13 Jbeta. A single record per CDR3 protein comes from TCRdb applying MiXCR to the immunoSEQ multiplex PCR reads. The sample yields approximately 120,000 distinct CDR3 sequences, approximately 93% seen once. This sample is drawn from a study of CD8 T cells in Susac syndrome. CD8+ and CD4+ T cells from blood underwent TCR beta sequencing, which was carried out in a high-throughput format. FACS enriched CD8+ TEMRA cells, while bulk CD8+ and CD4+ were negatively isolated. The CDR3 loop spans 12 amino acids. V dropped 3 bases and J dropped 6 bases, with 9 bases sitting between them. Germline V gene data show CDR1 as SGHTA and CDR2 as FQGNSA.

This sequence was found in a human donor with multiple sclerosis. This sequence joins TRBV7-2 and TRBJ2-7; D gene ambiguous. Material for sequencing was CD8+ T cells from PBMCs. This CDR3 reads CASSFRAREQYF. The CDR3 region has the DNA TGTGCCAGCAGCTTTAGGGCTCGCGAGCAGTACTTC.